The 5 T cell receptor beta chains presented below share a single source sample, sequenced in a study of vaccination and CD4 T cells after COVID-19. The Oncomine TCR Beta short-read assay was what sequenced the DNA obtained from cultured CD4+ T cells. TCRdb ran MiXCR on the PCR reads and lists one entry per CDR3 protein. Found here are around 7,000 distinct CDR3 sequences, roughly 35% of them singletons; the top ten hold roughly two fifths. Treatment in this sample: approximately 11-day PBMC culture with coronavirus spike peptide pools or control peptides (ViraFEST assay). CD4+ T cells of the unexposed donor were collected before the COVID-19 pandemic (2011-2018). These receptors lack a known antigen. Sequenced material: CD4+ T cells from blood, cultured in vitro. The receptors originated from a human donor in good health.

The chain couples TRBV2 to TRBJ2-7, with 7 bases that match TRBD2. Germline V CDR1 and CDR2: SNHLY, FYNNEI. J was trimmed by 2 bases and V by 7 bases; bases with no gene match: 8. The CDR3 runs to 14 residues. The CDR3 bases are TGTGCCAGCATGTACGGGGAGGGGACCTACGAGCAGTACTTC. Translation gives CASMYGEGTYEQYF.

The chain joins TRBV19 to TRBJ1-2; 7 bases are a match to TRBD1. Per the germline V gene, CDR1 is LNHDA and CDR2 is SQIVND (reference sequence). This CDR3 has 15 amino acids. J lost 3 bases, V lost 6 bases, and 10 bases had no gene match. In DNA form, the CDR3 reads TGTGCCAGTAGGACGACAGGGTCCCTGTACTATGGCTACACCTTC. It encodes CASRTTGSLYYGYTF.

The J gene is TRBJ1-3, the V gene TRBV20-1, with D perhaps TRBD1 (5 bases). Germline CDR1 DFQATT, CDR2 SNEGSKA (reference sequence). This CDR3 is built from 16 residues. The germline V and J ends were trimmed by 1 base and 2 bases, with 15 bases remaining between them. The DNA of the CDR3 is TGCAGTGCTAGAGCAGGCAGGGCAGCTACTGGAAACACCATATATTTT. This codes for CSARAGRAATGNTIYF.

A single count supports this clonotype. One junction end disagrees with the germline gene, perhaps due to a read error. CDR3 loop: CANSQDTGNLYGYTF. The CDR3 DNA reads as TGTGCCAACAGCCAAGACACCGGGAACCTCTATGGCTACACCTTC. The chain has TRBV7-2 and TRBJ1-2; no reliable D call. This CDR3 contains 15 residues. The germline V gene has CDR1 SGHTA and CDR2 FQGNSA. Full variable domain (rest looked up from reference TRBV7-2 and TRBJ1-2): GAGVSQSPSNKVTEKGKDVELRCDPISGHTALYWYRQSLGQGLEFLIYFQGNSAPDKSGLPSDRFSAERTGGSVSTLTIQRTQQEDSAVYLCANSQDTGNLYGYTFGSGTRLTVV.

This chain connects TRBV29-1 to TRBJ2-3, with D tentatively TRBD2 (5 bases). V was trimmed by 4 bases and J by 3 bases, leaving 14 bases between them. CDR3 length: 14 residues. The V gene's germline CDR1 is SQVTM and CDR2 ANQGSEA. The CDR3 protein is CSVGESLGTDTQYF. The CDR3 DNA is TGCAGCGTTGGGGAGTCATTAGGAACAGATACGCAGTATTTT.